The subject of this entry is one TCR beta chain. The sample is drawn from a study of blood T cell repertoires in COVID-19. Looking at the study overall: Donors in the United States, Italy and Spain gave samples during acute or convalescent COVID-19. From T cells, B-cell-depleted T cells, or PBMCs came the material, which was cDNA or gDNA.

Authors' processing steps: Amplification of reference gene primers provided the estimated nucleated cell counts. Libraries were prepared by immunoSEQ multiplex PCR; TCRdb keeps only in-frame clonotypes and omits some of them. That table is the source of V, J and clone size, and D and trimming were worked out from the DNA. The table lists approximately 41,000 clones, 87% of them singletons. The CDR3 consists of 13 residues. V was shortened by 6 bases and J by 15 bases, with 21 bases between the two germline ends. The germline gives CDR1 SNHLY, CDR2 FYNNEI. The material sequenced was peripheral blood. The TCR was taken from a woman older than 75 with active COVID-19. This chain connects TRBV2 to TRBJ2-4, with D tentatively TRBD2 (6 bases). CDR3: CASRATVGGVTYF. The CDR3 DNA sequence: TGTGCCAGCAGGGCCACGGTAGGAGGGGTTACGTACTTC. Combining the CDR3 with reference TRBV2 and TRBJ2-4 gives the whole variable domain EPEVTQTPSHQVTQMGQEVILRCVPISNHLYFYWYRQILGQKVEFLVSFYNNEISEKSEIFDDQFSVERPDGSNFTLKIRSTKLEDSAMYFCASRATVGGVTYFGAGTRLSVL.